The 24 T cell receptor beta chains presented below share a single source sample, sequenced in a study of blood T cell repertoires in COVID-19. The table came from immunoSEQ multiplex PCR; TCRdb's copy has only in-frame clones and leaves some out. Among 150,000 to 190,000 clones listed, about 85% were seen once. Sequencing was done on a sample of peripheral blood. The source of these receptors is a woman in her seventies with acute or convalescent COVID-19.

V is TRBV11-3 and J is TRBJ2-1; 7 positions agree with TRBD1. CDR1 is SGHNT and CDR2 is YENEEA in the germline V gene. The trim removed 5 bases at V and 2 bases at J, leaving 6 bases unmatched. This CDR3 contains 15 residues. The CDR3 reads CASSARTGTYNEQFF. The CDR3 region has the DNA TGTGCCAGCAGCGCCCGGACAGGTACCTACAATGAGCAGTTCTTC.

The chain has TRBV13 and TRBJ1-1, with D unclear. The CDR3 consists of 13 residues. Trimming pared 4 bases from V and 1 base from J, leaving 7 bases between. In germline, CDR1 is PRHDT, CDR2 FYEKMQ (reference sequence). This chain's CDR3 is CASSSTPNTEAFF. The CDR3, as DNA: TGTGCCAGCAGCTCAACACCGAACACTGAAGCTTTCTTT.

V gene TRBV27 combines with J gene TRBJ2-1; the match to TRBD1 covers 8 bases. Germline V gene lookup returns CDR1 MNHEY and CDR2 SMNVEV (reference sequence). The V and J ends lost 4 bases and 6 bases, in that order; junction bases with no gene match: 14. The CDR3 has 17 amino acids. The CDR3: CASSSPRGQGRVNEQFF. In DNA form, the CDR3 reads TGTGCCAGCAGTTCCCCGCGCGGACAGGGAAGGGTCAATGAGCAGTTCTTC.

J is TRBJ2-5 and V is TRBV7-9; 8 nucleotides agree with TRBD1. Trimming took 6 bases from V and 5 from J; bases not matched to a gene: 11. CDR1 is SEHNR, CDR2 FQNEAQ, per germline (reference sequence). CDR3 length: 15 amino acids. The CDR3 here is CASSRTGQGGETQYF. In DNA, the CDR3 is TGTGCCAGCAGTCGGACCGGACAGGGCGGGGAGACCCAGTACTTC.

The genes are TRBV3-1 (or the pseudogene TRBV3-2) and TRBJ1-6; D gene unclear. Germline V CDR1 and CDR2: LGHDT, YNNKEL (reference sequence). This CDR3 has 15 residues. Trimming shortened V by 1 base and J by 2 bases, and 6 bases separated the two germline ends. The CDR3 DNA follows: TGTGCCAGCAGCCAAGGGCAAACCTATAATTCACCCCTCCACTTT. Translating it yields CASSQGQTYNSPLHF.

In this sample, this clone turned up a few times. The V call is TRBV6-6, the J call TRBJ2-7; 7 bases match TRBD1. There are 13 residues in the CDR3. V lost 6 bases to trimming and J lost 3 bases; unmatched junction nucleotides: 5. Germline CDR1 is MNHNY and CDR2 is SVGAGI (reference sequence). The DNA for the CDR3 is TGTGCCAGCAGCTGGGACAGAGACTACGAGCAGTACGTC. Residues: CASSWDRDYEQYV.

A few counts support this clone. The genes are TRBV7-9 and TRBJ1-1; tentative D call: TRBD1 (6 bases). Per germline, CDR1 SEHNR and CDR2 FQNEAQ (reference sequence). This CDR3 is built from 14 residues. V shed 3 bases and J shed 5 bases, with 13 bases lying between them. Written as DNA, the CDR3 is TGTGCCAGCAGCTTTCAGGGGCGAGGGACTGAAGCTTTCTTT. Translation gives CASSFQGRGTEAFF.

CDR3 in DNA: TGCGCCAGCAGGTACGGGGGAGCCTACGAGCAGTACTTC. Its protein product is CASRYGGAYEQYF. The chain is built from TRBV10-2 and TRBJ2-7; perhaps TRBD2 as D (6 bases). Trimming stripped 6 bases from V and 2 bases from J, with 11 bases between. Germline CDR1 WSHSY, CDR2 SAAADI. The CDR3 is 13 amino acids.

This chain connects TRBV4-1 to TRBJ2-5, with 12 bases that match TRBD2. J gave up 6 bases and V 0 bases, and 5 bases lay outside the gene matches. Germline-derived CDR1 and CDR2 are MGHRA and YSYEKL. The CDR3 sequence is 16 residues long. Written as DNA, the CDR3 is TGCGCCAGCAGCCAAGATTCTAGCGGGGGGGCTAAGACCCAGTACTTC. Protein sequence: CASSQDSSGGAKTQYF.

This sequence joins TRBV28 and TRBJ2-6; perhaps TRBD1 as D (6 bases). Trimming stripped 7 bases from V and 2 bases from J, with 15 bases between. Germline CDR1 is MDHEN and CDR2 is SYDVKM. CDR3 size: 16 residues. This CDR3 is CASTLGDTAGANVLTF. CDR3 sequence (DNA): TGTGCCAGCACCCTTGGGGACACCGCTGGGGCCAACGTCCTGACTTTC.

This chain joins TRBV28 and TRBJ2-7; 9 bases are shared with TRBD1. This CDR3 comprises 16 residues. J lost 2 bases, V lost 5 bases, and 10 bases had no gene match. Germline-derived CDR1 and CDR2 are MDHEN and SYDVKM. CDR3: CASSRTGGPSTYEQYV. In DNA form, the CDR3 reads TGTGCCAGCAGTCGCACAGGGGGCCCATCGACCTACGAGCAGTACGTC.

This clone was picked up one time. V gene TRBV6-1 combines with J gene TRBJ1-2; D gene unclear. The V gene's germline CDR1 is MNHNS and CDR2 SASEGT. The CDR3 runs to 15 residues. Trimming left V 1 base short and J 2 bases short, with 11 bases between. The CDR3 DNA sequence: TGTGCCAGCAGTGAAGTGAGTACCGGGAACTATGGCTACACCTTC. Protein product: CASSEVSTGNYGYTF.

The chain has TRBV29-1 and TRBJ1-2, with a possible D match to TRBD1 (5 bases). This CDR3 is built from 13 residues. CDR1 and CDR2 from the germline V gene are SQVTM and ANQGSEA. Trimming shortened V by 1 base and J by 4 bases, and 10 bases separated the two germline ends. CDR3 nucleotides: TGCAGCGTTGAAGTGATAACAGGCTATGGCTACACCTTC. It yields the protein CSVEVITGYGYTF.

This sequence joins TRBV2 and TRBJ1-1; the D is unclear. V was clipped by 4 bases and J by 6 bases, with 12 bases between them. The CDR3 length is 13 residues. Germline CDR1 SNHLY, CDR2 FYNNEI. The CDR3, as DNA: TGTGCCAGCAGTGTGCGGGGAAAGGCTGAAGCTTTCTTT. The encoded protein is CASSVRGKAEAFF.

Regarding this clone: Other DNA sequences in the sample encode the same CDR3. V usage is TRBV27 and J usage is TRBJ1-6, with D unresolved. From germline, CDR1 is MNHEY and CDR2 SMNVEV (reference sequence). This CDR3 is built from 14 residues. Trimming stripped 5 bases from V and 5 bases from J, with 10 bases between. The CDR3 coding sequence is TGTGCCAGCAGTCTCCGGGAAAATAATTCACCCCTCCACTTT. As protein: CASSLRENNSPLHF.

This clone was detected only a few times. Here the CDR3 DNA reads TGTGCCAGCAGCCAAGTAAGGGGGTCTGGAAACACCATATATTTT. Protein sequence: CASSQVRGSGNTIYF. The chain joins TRBV14 to TRBJ1-3, with TRBD1 as a possible D gene (6 bases). Trimming left V 1 base short and J 1 base short, with 8 bases between. CDR1 is SGHDN, CDR2 FVKESK, per germline. The CDR3 is 15 residues long.

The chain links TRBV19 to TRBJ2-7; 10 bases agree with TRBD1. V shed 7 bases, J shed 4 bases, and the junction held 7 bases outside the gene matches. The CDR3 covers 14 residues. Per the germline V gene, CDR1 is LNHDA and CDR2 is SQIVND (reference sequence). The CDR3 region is CASNPGTGAYEQYV. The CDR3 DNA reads TGTGCCAGTAACCCCGGGACAGGGGCGTACGAGCAGTACGTC.

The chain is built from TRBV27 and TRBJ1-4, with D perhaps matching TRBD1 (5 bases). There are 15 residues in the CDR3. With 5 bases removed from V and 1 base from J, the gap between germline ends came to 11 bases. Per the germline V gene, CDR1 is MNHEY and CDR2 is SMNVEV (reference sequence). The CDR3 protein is CASSPGGLTNEKLFF. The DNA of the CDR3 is TGTGCCAGCAGTCCGGGGGGATTAACTAATGAAAAACTGTTTTTT.

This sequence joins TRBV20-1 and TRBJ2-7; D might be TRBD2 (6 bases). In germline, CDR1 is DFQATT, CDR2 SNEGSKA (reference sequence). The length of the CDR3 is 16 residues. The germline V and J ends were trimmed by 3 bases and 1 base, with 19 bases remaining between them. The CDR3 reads CSASFPAQGLSYEQYV. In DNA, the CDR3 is TGCAGTGCTAGTTTCCCGGCGCAGGGACTTTCCTACGAGCAGTACGTC.

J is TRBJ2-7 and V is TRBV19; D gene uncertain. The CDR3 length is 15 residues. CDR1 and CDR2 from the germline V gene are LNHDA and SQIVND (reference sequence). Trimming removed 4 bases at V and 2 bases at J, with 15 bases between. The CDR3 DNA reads TGTGCCAGTAGTAGTCCAGCAGGTGGAACCTACGAGCAGTACTTC. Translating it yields CASSSPAGGTYEQYF.

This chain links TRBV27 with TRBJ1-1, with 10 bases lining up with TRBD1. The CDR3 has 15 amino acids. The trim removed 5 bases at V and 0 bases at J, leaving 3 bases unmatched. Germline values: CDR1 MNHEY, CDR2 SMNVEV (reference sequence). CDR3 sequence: CASSRGQGVNTEAFF. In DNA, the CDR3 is TGTGCCAGCAGTAGAGGACAGGGGGTGAACACTGAAGCTTTCTTT.

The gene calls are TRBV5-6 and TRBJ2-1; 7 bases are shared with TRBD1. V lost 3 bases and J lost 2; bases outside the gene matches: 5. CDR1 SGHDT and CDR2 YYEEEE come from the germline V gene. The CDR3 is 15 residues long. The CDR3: CASSYYRGTYNEQFF. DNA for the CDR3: TGTGCCAGCAGCTACTACAGGGGTACCTACAATGAGCAGTTCTTC. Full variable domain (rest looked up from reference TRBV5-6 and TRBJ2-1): DAGVTQSPTHLIKTRGQQVTLRCSPKSGHDTVSWYQQALGQGPQFIFQYYEEEERQRGNFPDRFSGHQFPNYSSELNVNALLLGDSALYLCASSYYRGTYNEQFFGPGTRLTVL.

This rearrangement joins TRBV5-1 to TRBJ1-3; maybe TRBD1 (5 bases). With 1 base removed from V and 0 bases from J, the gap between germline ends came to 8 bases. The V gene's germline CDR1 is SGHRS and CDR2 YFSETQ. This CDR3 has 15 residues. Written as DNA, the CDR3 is TGCGCCAGCAGCTTGACAGGTACCTCTGGAAACACCATATATTTT. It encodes CASSLTGTSGNTIYF.

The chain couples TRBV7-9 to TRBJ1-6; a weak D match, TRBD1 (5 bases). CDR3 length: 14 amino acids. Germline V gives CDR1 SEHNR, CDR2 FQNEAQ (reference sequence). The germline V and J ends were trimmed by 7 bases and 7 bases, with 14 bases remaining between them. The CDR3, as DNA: TGTGCCAGCACCGGGTCCGGGGGGAATTCACCCCTCCACTTT. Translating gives CASTGSGGNSPLHF.